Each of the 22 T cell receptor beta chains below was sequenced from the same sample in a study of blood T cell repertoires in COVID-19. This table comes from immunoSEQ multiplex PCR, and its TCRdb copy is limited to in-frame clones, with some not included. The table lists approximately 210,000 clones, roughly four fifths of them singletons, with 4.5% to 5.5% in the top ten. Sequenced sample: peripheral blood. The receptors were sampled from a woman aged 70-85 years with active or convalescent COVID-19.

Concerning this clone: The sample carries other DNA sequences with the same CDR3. The DNA for the CDR3 is TGTGCCAGCAGCGTAGGGTTAGCGGGAGGAGGTGAGCAGTTCTTC. Protein: CASSVGLAGGGEQFF. The chain links TRBV9 to TRBJ2-1; 10 bases line up with TRBD2. Per germline, CDR1 SGDLS and CDR2 YYNGEE. V trimming: 0 bases; J trimming: 9 bases; junction bases outside the gene matches: 6. The CDR3 runs 15 residues.

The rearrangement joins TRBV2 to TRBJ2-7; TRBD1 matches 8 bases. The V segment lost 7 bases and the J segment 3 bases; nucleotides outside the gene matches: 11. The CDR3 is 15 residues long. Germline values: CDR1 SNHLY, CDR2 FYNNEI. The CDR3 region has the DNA TGTGCCAGCATGGGGTTTCCGGGACAGGACTACGAGCAGTACTTC. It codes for CASMGFPGQDYEQYF.

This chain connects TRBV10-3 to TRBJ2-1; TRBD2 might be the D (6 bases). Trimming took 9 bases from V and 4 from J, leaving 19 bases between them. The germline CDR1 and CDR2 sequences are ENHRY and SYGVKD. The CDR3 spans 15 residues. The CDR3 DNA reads TGTGCCATTGGTTCGGGGCTGGGGGGATACAATGAGCAGTTCTTC. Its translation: CAIGSGLGGYNEQFF.

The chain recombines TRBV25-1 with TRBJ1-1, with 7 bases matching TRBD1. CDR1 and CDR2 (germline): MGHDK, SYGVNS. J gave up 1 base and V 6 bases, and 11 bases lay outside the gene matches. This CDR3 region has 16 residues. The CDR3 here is CASRAQGFPSNTEAFF. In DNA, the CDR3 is TGTGCCAGCAGAGCACAGGGGTTCCCTTCGAACACTGAAGCTTTCTTT.

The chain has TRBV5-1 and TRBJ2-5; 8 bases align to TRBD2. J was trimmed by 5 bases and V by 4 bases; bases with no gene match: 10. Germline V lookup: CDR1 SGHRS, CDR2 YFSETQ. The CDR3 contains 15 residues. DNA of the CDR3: TGCGCCAGCAGCCCCCAGCGGGAGTCTTGGGAGACCCAGTACTTC. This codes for CASSPQRESWETQYF.

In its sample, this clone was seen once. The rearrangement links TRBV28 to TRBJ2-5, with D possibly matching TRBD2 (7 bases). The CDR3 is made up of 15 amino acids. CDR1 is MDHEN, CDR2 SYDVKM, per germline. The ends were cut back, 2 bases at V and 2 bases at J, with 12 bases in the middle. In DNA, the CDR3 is TGTGCCAGCAGTTTAACCGGGGGGCGGCAAGAGACCCAGTACTTC. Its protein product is CASSLTGGRQETQYF.

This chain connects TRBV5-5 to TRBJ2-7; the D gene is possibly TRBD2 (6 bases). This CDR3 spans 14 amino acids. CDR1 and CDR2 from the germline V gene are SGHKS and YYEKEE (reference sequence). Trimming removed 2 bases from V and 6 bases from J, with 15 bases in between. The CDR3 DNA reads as TGTGCCAGCAGCTTAAAAGGGGTGGGAGGCGAGCAGTACTTC. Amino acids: CASSLKGVGGEQYF.

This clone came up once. CDR3 sequence reads: CASSTTGVGNQPQHF. The CDR3 DNA is TGTGCCAGCAGTACGACAGGGGTTGGAAATCAGCCCCAGCATTTT. The rearrangement links TRBV6-5 to TRBJ1-5; 8 bases agree with TRBD1. The V segment lost 5 bases and the J segment 4 bases; nucleotides outside the gene matches: 7. CDR1 and CDR2 (germline): MNHEY, SVGAGI. This CDR3 has 15 amino acids.

The CDR3 loop is CASRYTNEQYF. The CDR3 DNA is TGTGCCAGCAGGTACACAAACGAGCAGTACTTC. The chain couples TRBV6-5 to TRBJ2-7; D is unclear. Germline lookup yields CDR1 MNHEY and CDR2 SVGAGI. This CDR3 is 11 amino acids long. The ends were cut back, 6 bases at V and 5 bases at J, with 8 bases in the middle.

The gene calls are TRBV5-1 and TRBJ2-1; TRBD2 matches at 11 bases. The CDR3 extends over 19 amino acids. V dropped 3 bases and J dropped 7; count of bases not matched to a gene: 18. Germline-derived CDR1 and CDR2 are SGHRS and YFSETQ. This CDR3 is CASSSTITSGRGNFNEQFF. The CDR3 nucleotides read TGCGCCAGCAGCTCCACCATAACTAGCGGGAGAGGTAATTTTAATGAGCAGTTCTTC.

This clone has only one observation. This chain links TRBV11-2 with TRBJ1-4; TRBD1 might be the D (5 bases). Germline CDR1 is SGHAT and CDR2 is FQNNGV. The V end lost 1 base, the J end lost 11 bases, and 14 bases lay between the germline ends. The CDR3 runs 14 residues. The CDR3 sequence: CASSLVQSGGKLFF. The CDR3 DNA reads TGTGCCAGCAGCTTAGTCCAGTCGGGGGGGAAACTGTTTTTT.

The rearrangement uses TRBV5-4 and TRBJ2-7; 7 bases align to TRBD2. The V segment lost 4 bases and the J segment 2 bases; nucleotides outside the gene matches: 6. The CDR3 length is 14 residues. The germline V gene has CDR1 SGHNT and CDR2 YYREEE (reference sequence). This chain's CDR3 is CASSGGLPPYEQYF. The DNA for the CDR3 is TGTGCCAGCAGCGGGGGACTACCCCCCTACGAGCAGTACTTC.

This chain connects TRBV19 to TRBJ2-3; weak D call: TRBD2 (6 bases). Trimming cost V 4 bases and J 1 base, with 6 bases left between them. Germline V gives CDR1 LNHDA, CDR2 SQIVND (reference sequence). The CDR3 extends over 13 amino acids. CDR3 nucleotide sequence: TGTGCCAGTAGTAGGAGGGGCACAGATACGCAGTATTTT. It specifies CASSRRGTDTQYF.

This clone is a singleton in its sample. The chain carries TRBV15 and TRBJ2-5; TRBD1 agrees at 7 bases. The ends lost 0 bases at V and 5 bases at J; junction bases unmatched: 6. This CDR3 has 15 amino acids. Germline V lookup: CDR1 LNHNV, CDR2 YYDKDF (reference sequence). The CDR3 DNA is TGTGCCACCAGCAGAGATAACGGACAGGAGGAGACCCAGTACTTC. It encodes CATSRDNGQEETQYF.

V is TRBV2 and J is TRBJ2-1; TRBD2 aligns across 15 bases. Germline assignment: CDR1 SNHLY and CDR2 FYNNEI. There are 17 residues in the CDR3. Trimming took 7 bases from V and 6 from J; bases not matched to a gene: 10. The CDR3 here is CASKIGTSGRTINEQFF. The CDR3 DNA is TGTGCCAGCAAAATCGGGACTAGCGGGAGGACTATCAATGAGCAGTTCTTC.

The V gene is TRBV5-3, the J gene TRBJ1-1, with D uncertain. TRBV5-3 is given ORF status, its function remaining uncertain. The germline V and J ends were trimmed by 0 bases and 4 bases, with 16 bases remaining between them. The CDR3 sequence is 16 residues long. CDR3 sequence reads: CARSLEEGGRCTEAFF. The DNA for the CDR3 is TGTGCCAGAAGCTTGGAGGAGGGAGGGCGATGCACTGAAGCTTTCTTT.

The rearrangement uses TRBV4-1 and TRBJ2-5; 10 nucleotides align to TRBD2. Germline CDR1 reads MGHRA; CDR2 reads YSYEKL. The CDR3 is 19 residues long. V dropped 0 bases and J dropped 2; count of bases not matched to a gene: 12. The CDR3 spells CASSQDLRLAGVRQETQYF. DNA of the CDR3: TGCGCCAGCAGCCAAGATCTTCGGCTAGCGGGAGTTCGGCAAGAGACCCAGTACTTC.

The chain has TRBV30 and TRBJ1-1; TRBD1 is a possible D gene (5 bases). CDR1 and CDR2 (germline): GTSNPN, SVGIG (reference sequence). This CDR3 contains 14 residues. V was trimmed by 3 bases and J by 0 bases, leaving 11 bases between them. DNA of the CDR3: TGTGCCTGGAGGCAGGGTATTATGAACACTGAAGCTTTCTTT. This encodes CAWRQGIMNTEAFF.

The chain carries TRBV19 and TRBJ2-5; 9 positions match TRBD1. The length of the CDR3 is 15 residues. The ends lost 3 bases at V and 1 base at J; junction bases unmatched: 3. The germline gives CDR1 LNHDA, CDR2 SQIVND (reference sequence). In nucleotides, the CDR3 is TGTGCCAGTAGTATGGACAGGGGTCTCCAAGAGACCCAGTACTTC. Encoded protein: CASSMDRGLQETQYF. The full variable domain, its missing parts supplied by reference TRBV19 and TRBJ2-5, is DGGITQSPKYLFRKEGQNVTLSCEQNLNHDAMYWYRQDPGQGLRLIYYSQIVNDFQKGDIAEGYSVSREKKESFPLTVTSAQKNPTAFYLCASSMDRGLQETQYFGPGTRLLVL.

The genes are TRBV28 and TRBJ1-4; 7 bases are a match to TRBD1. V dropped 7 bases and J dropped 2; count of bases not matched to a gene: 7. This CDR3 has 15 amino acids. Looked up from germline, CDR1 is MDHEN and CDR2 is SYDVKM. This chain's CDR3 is CASTPGGRTNEKLFF. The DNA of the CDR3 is TGTGCCAGCACCCCAGGGGGAAGGACTAATGAAAAACTGTTTTTT. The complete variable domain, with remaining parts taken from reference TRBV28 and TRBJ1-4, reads DVKVTQSSRYLVKRTGEKVFLECVQDMDHENMFWYRQDPGLGLRLIYFSYDVKMKEKGDIPEGYSVSREKKERFSLILESASTNQTSMYLCASTPGGRTNEKLFFGSGTQLSVL.

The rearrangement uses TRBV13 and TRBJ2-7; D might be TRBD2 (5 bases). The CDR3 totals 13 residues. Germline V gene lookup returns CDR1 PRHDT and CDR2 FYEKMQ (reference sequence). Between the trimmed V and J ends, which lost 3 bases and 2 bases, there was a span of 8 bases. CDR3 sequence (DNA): TGTGCCAGCAGCTTGAGGGCAACCTACGAGCAGTACTTC. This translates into CASSLRATYEQYF. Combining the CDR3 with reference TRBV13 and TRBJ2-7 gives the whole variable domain AAGVIQSPRHLIKEKRETATLKCYPIPRHDTVYWYQQGPGQDPQFLISFYEKMQSDKGSIPDRFSAQQFSDYHSELNMSSLELGDSALYFCASSLRATYEQYFGPGTRLTVT.

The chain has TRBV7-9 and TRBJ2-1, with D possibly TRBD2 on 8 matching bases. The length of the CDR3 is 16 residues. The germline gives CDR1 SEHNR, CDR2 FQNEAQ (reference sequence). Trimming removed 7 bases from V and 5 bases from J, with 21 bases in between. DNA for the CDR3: TGTGCCAGCACCAGACAGGGCACTAGCGGTAACAATGAGCAGTTCTTC. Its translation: CASTRQGTSGNNEQFF.